One T cell receptor beta chain is described in this entry. Its antigen is as yet unknown. Collection of ten milliliters of peripheral blood was performed for each donor. This sample is drawn from a study of blood T cells in healthy people across ages. Trimming took off 0 bases at V and 8 bases at J, with 15 bases between the two ends. This CDR3 spans 15 amino acids. The germline CDR1 and CDR2 sequences are SGDLS and YYNGEE. Through a sample-barcoded 5' primer and a J-beta primer mix, a second PCR was run for roughly 6 to 11 cycles. Via MiXCR, TCRdb re-called the 5' RACE reads, giving one row per CDR3 protein. The table lists 750,000 to 850,000 distinct CDR3 sequences, 20% to 25% of them singletons, with 3% to 4.5% in the top ten. Study results and caveats: The fall in TCR beta diversity per million T cells was roughly linear with age. A conclusive naive versus antigen-experienced comparison was prevented by the unsorted PBMCs.

Separately, the same data were catalogued under a study of T cells of mothers and their children. From that second work: Each donor was one of three healthy Caucasian mothers or one of their six children.

The sample was blood. The rearrangement joins TRBV9 to TRBJ2-1; D perhaps matches TRBD2 (6 bases). The source of this sequence is a boy aged 5-17 years in good health. CDR3 protein: CASSVGPHSGDEQFF. The CDR3 nucleotides read TGTGCCAGCAGCGTAGGACCACATAGCGGCGATGAGCAGTTCTTC.